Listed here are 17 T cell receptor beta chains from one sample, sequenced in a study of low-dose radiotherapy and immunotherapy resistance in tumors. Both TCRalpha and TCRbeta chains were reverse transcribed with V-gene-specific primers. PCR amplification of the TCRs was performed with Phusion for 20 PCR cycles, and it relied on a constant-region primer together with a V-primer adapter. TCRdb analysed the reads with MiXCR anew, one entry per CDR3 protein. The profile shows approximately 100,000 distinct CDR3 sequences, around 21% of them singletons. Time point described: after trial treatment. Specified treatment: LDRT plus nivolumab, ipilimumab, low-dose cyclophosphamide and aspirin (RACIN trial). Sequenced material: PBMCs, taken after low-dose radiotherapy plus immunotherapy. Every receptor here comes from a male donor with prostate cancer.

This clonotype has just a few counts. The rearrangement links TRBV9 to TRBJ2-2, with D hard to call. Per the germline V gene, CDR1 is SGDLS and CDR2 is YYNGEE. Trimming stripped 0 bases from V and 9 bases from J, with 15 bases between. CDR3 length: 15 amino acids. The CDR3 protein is CASSVETKTRRELFF. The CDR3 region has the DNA TGTGCCAGCAGCGTAGAGACGAAGACTCGACGGGAGCTGTTTTTT.

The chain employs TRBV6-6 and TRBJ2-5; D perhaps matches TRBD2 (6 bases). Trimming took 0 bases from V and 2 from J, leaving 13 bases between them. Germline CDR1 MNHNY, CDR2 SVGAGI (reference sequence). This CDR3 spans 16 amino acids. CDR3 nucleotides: TGTGCCAGCAGTTACTCGATTCGGGGGTGGCAAGAGACCCAGTACTTC. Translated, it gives CASSYSIRGWQETQYF.

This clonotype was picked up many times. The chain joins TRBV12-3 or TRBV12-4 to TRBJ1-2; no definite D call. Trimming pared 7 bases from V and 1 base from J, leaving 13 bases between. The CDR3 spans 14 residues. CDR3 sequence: CASTRGPFNYGYTF. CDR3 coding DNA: TGTGCCAGCACCCGTGGGCCCTTTAACTATGGCTACACCTTC.

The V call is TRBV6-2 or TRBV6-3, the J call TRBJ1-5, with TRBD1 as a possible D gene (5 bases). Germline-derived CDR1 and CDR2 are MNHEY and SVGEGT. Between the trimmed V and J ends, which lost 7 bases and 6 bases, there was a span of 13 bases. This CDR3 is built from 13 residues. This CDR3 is CASTRDSTQPQHF. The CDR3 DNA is TGTGCCAGCACCAGAGACAGTACTCAGCCCCAGCATTTT.

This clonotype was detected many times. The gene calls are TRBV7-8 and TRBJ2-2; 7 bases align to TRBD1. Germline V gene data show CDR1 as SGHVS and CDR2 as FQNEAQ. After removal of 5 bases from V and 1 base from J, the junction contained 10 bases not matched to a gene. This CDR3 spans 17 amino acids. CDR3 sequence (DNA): TGTGCCAGCAGCCCCCCGCTCCGGGACAGGAACACCGGGGAGCTGTTTTTT. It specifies CASSPPLRDRNTGELFF.

As DNA, the CDR3 is TGCAGTGCCCGTGGCCCCTATAATTCACCCCTCCACTTT. Translated: CSARGPYNSPLHF. The V call is TRBV20-1, the J call TRBJ1-6; D unresolved. CDR3 length equals 13 residues. V was shortened by 6 bases and J by 2 bases, with 8 bases between the two germline ends. Germline values: CDR1 DFQATT, CDR2 SNEGSKA (reference sequence).

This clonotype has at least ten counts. CDR3 residues: CASSPAGWRAPLHF. CDR3 DNA: TGTGCCAGCAGCCCTGCGGGATGGCGAGCACCCCTCCACTTT. This chain connects TRBV6-5 to TRBJ1-6; D gene ambiguous. The CDR3 is 14 residues long. From germline, CDR1 is MNHEY and CDR2 SVGAGI. Trimming pared 6 bases from V and 11 bases from J, leaving 17 bases between.

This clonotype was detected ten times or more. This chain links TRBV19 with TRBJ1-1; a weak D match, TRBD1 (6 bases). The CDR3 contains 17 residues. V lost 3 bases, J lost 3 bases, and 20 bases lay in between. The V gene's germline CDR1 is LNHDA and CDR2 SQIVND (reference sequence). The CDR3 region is CASSIRGDNPGDTEAFF. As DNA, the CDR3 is TGTGCCAGTAGTATCCGAGGGGACAATCCCGGGGACACTGAAGCTTTCTTT.

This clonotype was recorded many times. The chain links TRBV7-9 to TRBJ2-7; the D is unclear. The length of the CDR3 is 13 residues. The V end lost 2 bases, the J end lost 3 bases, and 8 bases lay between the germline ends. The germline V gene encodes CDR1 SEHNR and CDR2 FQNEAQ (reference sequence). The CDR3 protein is CASSLTVRYEQYF. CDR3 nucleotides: TGTGCCAGCAGCTTAACAGTTCGCTACGAGCAGTACTTC.

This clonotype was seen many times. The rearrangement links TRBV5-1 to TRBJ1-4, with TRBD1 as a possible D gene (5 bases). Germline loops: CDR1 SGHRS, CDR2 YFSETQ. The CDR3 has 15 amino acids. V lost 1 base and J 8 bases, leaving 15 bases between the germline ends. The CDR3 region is CASSLLGGREEKLFF. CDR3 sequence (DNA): TGCGCCAGCAGCTTGCTTGGGGGTCGGGAGGAAAAACTGTTTTTT.

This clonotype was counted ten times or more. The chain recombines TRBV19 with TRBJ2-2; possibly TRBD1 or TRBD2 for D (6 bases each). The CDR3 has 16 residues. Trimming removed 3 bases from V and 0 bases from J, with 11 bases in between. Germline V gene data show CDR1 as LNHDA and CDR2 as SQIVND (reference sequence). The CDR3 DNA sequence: TGTGCCAGTAGTATGGTGAGGGGGGCGAACACCGGGGAGCTGTTTTTT. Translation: CASSMVRGANTGELFF.

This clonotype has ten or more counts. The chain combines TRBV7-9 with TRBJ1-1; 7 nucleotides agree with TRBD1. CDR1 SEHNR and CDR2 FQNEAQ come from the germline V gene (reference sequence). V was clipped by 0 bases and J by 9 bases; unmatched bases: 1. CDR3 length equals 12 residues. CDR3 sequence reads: CASSLAGGQAFF. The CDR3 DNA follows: TGTGCCAGCAGCTTAGCAGGGGGCCAAGCTTTCTTT.

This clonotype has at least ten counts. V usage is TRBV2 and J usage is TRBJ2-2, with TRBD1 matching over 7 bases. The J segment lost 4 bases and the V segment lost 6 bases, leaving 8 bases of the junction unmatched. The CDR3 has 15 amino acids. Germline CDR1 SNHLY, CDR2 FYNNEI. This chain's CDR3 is CASRETGTVTGELFF. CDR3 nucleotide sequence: TGTGCCAGCAGGGAAACCGGGACAGTCACCGGGGAGCTGTTTTTT.

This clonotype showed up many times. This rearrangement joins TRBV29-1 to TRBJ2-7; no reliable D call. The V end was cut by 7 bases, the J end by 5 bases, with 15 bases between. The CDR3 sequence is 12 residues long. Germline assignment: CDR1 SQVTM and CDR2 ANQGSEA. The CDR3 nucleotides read TGCAGCGGAGCCCGATCTGGCAACGAGCAGTACTTC. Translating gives CSGARSGNEQYF.

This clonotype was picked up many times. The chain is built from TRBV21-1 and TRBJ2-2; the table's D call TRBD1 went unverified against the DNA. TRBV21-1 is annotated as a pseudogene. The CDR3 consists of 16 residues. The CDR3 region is CASSLMDRGYTGELFF. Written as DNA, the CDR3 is TGTGCCAGCAGCCTCATGGACAGGGGGTACACCGGGGAGCTGTTTTTT.

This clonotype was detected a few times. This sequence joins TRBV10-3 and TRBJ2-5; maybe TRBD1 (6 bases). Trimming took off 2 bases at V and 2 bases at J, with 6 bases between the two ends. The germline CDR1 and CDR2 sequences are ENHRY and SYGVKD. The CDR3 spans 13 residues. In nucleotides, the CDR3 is TGTGCCATCAGTGAGGGACAGCAAGAGACCCAGTACTTC. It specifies CAISEGQQETQYF.

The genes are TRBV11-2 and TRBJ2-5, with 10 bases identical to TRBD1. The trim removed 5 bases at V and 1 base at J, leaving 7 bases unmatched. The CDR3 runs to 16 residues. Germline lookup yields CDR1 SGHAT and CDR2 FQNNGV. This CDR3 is CASSRAGQGTQETQYF. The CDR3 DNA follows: TGTGCCAGCAGCCGAGCGGGACAGGGGACCCAAGAGACCCAGTACTTC.